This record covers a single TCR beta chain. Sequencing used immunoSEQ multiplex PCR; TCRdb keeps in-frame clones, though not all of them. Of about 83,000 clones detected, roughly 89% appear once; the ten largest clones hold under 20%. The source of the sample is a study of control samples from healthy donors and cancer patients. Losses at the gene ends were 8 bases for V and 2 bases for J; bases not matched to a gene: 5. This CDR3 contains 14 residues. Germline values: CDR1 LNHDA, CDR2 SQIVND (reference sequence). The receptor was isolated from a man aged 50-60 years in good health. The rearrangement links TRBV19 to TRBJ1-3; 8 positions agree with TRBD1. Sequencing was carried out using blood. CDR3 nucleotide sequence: TGTGCCAGTCGAATGACAGGGGCTGGAAACACCATATATTTT. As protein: CASRMTGAGNTIYF.